This T cell receptor beta chain was captured in a study of cytomegalovirus exposure and HLA in healthy donors. Whole-study findings and limits: Earlier analysis looked at TCR beta V segments, and most were productive about 87% or about 30% of the time.

Points on this clone: The antigen remains unidentified.

In the PCR, 60 Vbeta and 13 Jbeta primers were used. Assay: immunoSEQ multiplex PCR; the TCRdb copy retains only in-frame clones and omits some. In total, the table holds fewer than 200,000 clones. V was shortened by 1 base and J by 3 bases, with 10 bases between the two germline ends. Per the germline V gene, CDR1 is LNHDA and CDR2 is SQIVND (reference sequence). This CDR3 has 14 residues. The TCR was taken from a man aged 25 to 40 in good health and CMV-seronegative. The material sequenced was PBMCs. The rearrangement links TRBV19 to TRBJ2-7, with TRBD1 as a possible D gene (6 bases). CDR3 DNA: TGTGCCAGTAGTATAGTCTCGACAGGCTACGAGCAGTACTTC. Translation: CASSIVSTGYEQYF. Complete variable domain (other parts from reference TRBV19 and TRBJ2-7): DGGITQSPKYLFRKEGQNVTLSCEQNLNHDAMYWYRQDPGQGLRLIYYSQIVNDFQKGDIAEGYSVSREKKESFPLTVTSAQKNPTAFYLCASSIVSTGYEQYFGPGTRLTVT.